Listed below are T cell receptor beta chains from one sample, sequenced in a study of blood T cell repertoires in COVID-19. TCRdb's table, derived via immunoSEQ multiplex PCR, lists solely in-frame clones and lacks some. The sample lists 200,000 to 250,000 clones, about 94% occurring once. The sequenced sample was peripheral blood. The source is a man in his fifties or sixties with COVID-19, enrolled during active disease. Both conserved end residues are part of each CDR3. D genes are given only for firm matches. The size field is filled for only some rows; it gives once, few, many or a size class.

v_call	d_call	j_call	clone_size	cdr3_aa	cdr3_nt
TRBV6-5	NA	TRBJ1-4	NA	CASSYLGELFF	TGTGCCAGCAGTTATCTAGGGGAACTGTTTTTT
TRBV5-6	NA	TRBJ1-2	NA	CASSLTGTLINYGYTF	TGTGCCAGCAGCTTAACCGGGACACTAATTAACTATGGCTACACCTTC
TRBV19	NA	TRBJ1-3	NA	CASSIYPGNTIYF	TGTGCCAGTAGTATATATCCTGGAAACACCATATATTTT
TRBV18	NA	TRBJ1-1	NA	CASSPGLHQNTEAFF	TGTGCCAGCTCACCGGGACTCCATCAGAACACTGAAGCTTTCTTT
TRBV18	TRBD2	TRBJ2-3	NA	CASSNLAGTDTQYF	TGTGCCAGCTCAAATCTAGCGGGAACAGATACGCAGTATTTT
TRBV28	NA	TRBJ2-2	NA	CASSFGPTGELFF	TGTGCCAGCAGTTTTGGCCCGACCGGGGAGCTGTTTTTT
TRBV7-9	TRBD1	TRBJ1-4	NA	CASSPDRGSANEKLFF	TGTGCCAGCAGCCCGGACAGGGGTTCGGCTAATGAAAAACTGTTTTTT
TRBV6-2/TRBV6-3	NA	TRBJ2-1	NA	CASSFSYRDTDNEQFF	TGTGCCAGCAGTTTTTCGTACCGGGACACGGACAATGAGCAGTTCTTC
TRBV19	TRBD2	TRBJ2-2	few	CASSIGLAGHVGDRFF	TGTGCCAGTAGTATAGGACTAGCGGGGCACGTAGGCGACCGGTTTTTT
TRBV19	TRBD1	TRBJ1-2	NA	CASSPGDRPYGYTF	TGTGCCAGTAGTCCCGGGGACAGGCCATATGGCTACACCTTC
TRBV19	TRBD2	TRBJ2-3	NA	CASPTAGEHTDTQYF	TGTGCCAGTCCGACAGCGGGGGAACACACAGATACGCAGTATTTT
TRBV6-5	NA	TRBJ1-6	NA	CASSYGGTASPLHF	TGTGCCAGCAGTTACGGGGGGACGGCTTCACCCCTCCACTTT
TRBV7-6	NA	TRBJ1-4	once	CASSFTGIKGEKLFF	TGTGCCAGCAGCTTTACCGGGATTAAGGGTGAAAAACTGTTTTTT
TRBV7-3	TRBD1	TRBJ2-7	NA	CASSDRGHRDEQYF	TGTGCCAGCAGTGACAGGGGGCATAGGGACGAGCAGTACTTC
TRBV4-2	TRBD2	TRBJ2-3	NA	CASSQEADWTSGGATDTQYF	TGTGCCAGCAGCCAAGAAGCAGACTGGACTAGCGGGGGGGCTACAGATACGCAGTATTTT
TRBV4-1	NA	TRBJ1-2	NA	CASSQGGGNYGYTF	TGCGCCAGCAGCCAAGGCGGGGGGAACTATGGCTACACCTTC
TRBV6-5	TRBD2	TRBJ2-1	NA	CASSYTSGSYNEQFF	TGTGCCAGCAGTTATACTAGCGGGAGCTACAATGAGCAGTTCTTC
TRBV7-3	TRBD2	TRBJ2-6	NA	CASSYRPGLAGAGANVLTF	TGTGCCAGCAGCTACCGGCCGGGACTAGCGGGAGCTGGGGCCAACGTCCTGACTTTC